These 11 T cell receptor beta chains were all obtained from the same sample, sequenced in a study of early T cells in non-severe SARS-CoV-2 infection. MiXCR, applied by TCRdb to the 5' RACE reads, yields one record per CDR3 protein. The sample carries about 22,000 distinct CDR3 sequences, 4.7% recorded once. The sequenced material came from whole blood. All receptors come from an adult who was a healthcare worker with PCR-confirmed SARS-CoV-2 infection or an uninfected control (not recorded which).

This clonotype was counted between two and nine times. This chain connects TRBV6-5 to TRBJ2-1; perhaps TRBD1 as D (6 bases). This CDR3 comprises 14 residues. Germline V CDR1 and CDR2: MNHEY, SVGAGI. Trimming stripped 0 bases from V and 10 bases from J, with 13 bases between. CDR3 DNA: TGTGCCAGCAGTTACTCGACAGGAAAAGGCGAGCAGTTCTTC. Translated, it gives CASSYSTGKGEQFF.

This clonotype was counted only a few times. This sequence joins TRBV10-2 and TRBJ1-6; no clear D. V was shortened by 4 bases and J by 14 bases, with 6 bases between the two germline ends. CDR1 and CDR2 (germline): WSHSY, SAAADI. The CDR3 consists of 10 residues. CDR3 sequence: CASSAGSLHF. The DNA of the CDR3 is TGCGCCAGCAGTGCTGGGTCCCTCCACTTT.

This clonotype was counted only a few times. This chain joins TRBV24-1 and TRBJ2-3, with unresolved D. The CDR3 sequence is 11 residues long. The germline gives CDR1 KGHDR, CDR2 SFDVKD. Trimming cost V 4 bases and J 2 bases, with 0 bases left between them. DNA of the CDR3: TGTGCCACCAGTGACACAGATACGCAGTATTTT. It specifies CATSDTDTQYF.

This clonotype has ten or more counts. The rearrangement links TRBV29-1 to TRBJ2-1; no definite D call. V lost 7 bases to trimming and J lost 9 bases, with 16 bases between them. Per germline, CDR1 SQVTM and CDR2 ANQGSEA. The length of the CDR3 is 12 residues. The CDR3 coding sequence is TGCAGCGCCGGAAGAGGCCAGACTGAGCAGTTCTTC. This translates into CSAGRGQTEQFF.

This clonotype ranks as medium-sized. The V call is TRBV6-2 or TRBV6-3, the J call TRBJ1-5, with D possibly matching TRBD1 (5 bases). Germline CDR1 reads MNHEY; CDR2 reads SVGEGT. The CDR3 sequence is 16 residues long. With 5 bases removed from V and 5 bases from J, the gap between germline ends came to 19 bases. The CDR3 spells CASSGGVTRGYQPQHF. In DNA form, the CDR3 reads TGTGCCAGCAGTGGAGGGGTCACCCGGGGATATCAGCCCCAGCATTTT.

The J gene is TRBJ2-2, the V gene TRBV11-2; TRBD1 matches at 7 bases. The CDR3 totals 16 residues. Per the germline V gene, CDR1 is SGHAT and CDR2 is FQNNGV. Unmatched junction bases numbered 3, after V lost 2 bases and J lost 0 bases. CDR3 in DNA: TGTGCCAGCAGCTTACGTACAGGGGCGAACACCGGGGAGCTGTTTTTT. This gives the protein CASSLRTGANTGELFF.

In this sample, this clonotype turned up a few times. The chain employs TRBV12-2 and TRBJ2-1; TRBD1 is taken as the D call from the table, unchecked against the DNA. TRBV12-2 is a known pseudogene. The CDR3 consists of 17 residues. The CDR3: CASRWHPRTSSYNEQFF. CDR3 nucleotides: TGTGCAAGTCGCTGGCACCCCCGGACTAGCTCCTACAATGAGCAGTTCTTC.

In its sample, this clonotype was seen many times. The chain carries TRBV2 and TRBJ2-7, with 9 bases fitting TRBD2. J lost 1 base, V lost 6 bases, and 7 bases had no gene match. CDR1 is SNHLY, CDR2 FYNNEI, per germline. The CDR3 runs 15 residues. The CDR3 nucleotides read TGTGCCAGCAGGCGGGGGGGCGATTTTTCCTACGAGCAGTACTTC. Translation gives CASRRGGDFSYEQYF.

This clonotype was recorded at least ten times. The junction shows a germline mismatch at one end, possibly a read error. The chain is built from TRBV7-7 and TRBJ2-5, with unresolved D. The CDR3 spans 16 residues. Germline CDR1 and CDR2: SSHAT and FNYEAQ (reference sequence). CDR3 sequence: CASSLASRGSRETQYF. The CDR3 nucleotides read TGTGCTAGCAGCTTAGCCTCTCGAGGATCAAGAGAGACCCAGTACTTC.

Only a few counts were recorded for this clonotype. CDR3 sequence reads: CASSQDLRTDPVYEQYF. The CDR3 coding sequence is TGTGCCAGCAGCCAGGATTTAAGGACAGACCCAGTCTACGAGCAGTACTTC. The V gene is TRBV5-4, the J gene TRBJ2-7; D is possibly TRBD1 (6 bases). Between the trimmed V and J ends, which lost 4 bases and 3 bases, there was a span of 23 bases. This CDR3 spans 17 amino acids. CDR1 is SGHNT and CDR2 is YYREEE in the germline V gene (reference sequence).

The CDR3 DNA reads as TGTGCCAGCAGCTGGCGGGCTGAAGGTTCACCCCTCCACTTT. This gives the protein CASSWRAEGSPLHF. J is TRBJ1-6 and V is TRBV6-2 or TRBV6-3; unclear D gene. This CDR3 has 14 residues. Trimming took 6 bases from V and 9 from J, leaving 15 bases between them. Germline values: CDR1 MNHEY, CDR2 SVGEGT.